This T cell receptor (beta chain) was captured in a study of T cell repertoires in cytomegalovirus infection. Turning to the study itself: Through public TCR beta signatures, both CMV infection and matching HLA type were indicated.

The table lists this clonotype with a few counts. Losses at the gene ends were 3 bases for V and 4 bases for J; bases not matched to a gene: 2. The germline V gene has CDR1 SNHLY and CDR2 FYNNEI. The CDR3 has 15 amino acids. Each CDR3 protein gets one entry after TCRdb re-called the reads with MiXCR. The data contain about 400,000 distinct CDR3 sequences, 18% of them singletons. The sequence was obtained from a human donor in good health (CMV status not recorded). Some clones in this sample may be carry-over from other donors' samples. The rearrangement joins TRBV2 to TRBJ1-6, with 8 positions matching TRBD1. The specimen was PBMCs. The CDR3 nucleotides are TGTGCCAGCAGTGAGGACAGGGAATATAATTCACCCCTCCACTTT. Protein: CASSEDREYNSPLHF. Using reference TRBV2 and TRBJ1-6 for the parts outside the CDR3, the full variable domain is EPEVTQTPSHQVTQMGQEVILRCVPISNHLYFYWYRQILGQKVEFLVSFYNNEISEKSEIFDDQFSVERPDGSNFTLKIRSTKLEDSAMYFCASSEDREYNSPLHFGNGTRLTVT.